The 5 T cell receptor beta chains in this list originate from one sample, sequenced in a study of cytomegalovirus exposure and HLA in healthy donors (dated by TCRdb to about 2017). Libraries were constructed by the immunoSEQ multiplex PCR assay. For the multiplex PCR, a mixture combining 60 forward primers for TCR Vbeta segments and 13 reverse primers for TCR Jbeta segments was used. What TCRdb holds here is the immuneACCESS table cut down to in-frame rearrangements. Part of the clones is not present; checked against another copy, under half of the missing clones reflect an unresolved V gene, and the others are unexplained. Here the sample has about 140,000 clones; 70% to 85% occur a single time. The ten biggest clones cover 8.8% of the sample. Source material: PBMCs. These receptors were obtained from a woman aged 45 to 65 in good health and CMV-seropositive.

CDR3: CAWSVRGYEQYF. The CDR3 DNA reads as TGTGCCTGGAGTGTACGCGGCTACGAGCAGTACTTC. The chain links TRBV30 to TRBJ2-7; no definite D call. Germline-derived CDR1 and CDR2 are GTSNPN and SVGIG (reference sequence). V lost 0 bases and J 3 bases, leaving 6 bases between the germline ends. The CDR3 totals 12 residues.

The chain has TRBV9 and TRBJ1-1; the match to TRBD1 covers 8 bases. This CDR3 region has 15 residues. V shed 3 bases, J shed 5 bases, and the junction held 9 bases outside the gene matches. Germline-derived CDR1 and CDR2 are SGDLS and YYNGEE. The CDR3 loop reads CASSATQGGRTEAFF. As DNA, the CDR3 is TGTGCCAGCAGCGCGACACAGGGGGGGAGAACTGAAGCTTTCTTT.

This clone came up a few times. The chain links TRBV28 to TRBJ2-7, with a weak D call TRBD2 (7 bases). There are 13 residues in the CDR3. Germline V gives CDR1 MDHEN, CDR2 SYDVKM. The V gene lost 6 bases and the J gene lost 5 bases, with 14 bases spanning the gap. CDR3 sequence (DNA): TGTGCCAGCAGCCCGACGGGGGGCGACGAGCAGTACTTC. Encoded protein: CASSPTGGDEQYF.

V gene TRBV18 combines with J gene TRBJ1-3; 7 nucleotides line up with TRBD1. Losses at the gene ends were 3 bases for V and 2 bases for J; bases not matched to a gene: 1. From germline, CDR1 is KGHSH and CDR2 LQKENI. This CDR3 is 14 amino acids long. CDR3 sequence: CASSPDRAGNTIYF. DNA for the CDR3: TGTGCCAGCTCACCTGACAGGGCTGGAAACACCATATATTTT.

The rearrangement uses TRBV6-5 and TRBJ1-4; 11 bases match TRBD1. Per the germline V gene, CDR1 is MNHEY and CDR2 is SVGAGI. The ends lost 6 bases at V and 7 bases at J; junction bases unmatched: 4. The CDR3 length is 14 residues. CDR3 region: CASSRGTGGEKLFF. CDR3 sequence (DNA): TGTGCCAGCAGCCGCGGGACAGGGGGTGAAAAACTGTTTTTT.